The 21 T cell receptor beta chains reported below all come from one sample, sequenced in a study of blood T cell repertoires in COVID-19. TCRdb's copy holds only in-frame clones and misses some; the assay was immunoSEQ multiplex PCR. The table has about 50,000 clones, 60% to 80% seen once; the top ten hold around 5.4%. The sequenced sample consisted of PBMCs or T cells enriched from blood (not recorded which). The origin of the receptors is a woman between 45 and 65 years old with acute COVID-19.

The chain has TRBV5-1 and TRBJ2-2, with TRBD2 matching 8 bases. Trimming at V came to 7 bases and at J to 3 bases, leaving 8 bases not matched to a gene. The CDR3 runs to 15 residues. Germline CDR1 and CDR2: SGHRS and YFSETQ. CDR3 nucleotides: TGCGCCAGCCGATTTTTCGGGGGGGACACCGGGGAGCTGTTTTTT. This gives the protein CASRFFGGDTGELFF.

The chain joins TRBV14 to TRBJ2-1; 7 nucleotides align to TRBD1. The CDR3 is 17 residues long. The germline gives CDR1 SGHDN, CDR2 FVKESK. V was clipped by 3 bases and J by 8 bases; unmatched bases: 16. Written as DNA, the CDR3 is TGTGCCAGCAGCCATTTTAACCGACAGGGATCTAGCCATGAGCAGTTCTTC. Translating gives CASSHFNRQGSSHEQFF.

The rearrangement uses TRBV18 and TRBJ1-2; perhaps TRBD1 as D (5 bases). This CDR3 spans 18 amino acids. Trimming took 4 bases from V and 1 from J, leaving 22 bases between them. Germline CDR1 reads KGHSH; CDR2 reads LQKENI. The CDR3 loop reads CASSLRAILGPDNYGYTF. The DNA of the CDR3 is TGTGCCAGCTCACTCAGGGCGATATTGGGCCCGGATAACTATGGCTACACCTTC. Drawing the rest from reference TRBV18 and TRBJ1-2, the complete variable domain is NAGVMQNPRHLVRRRGQEARLRCSPMKGHSHVYWYRQLPEEGLKFMVYLQKENIIDESGMPKERFSAEFPKEGPSILRIQQVVRGDSAAYFCASSLRAILGPDNYGYTFGSGTRLTVV.

The J gene is TRBJ1-1, the V gene TRBV19, with 10 bases that match TRBD1. The length of the CDR3 is 14 residues. Germline values: CDR1 LNHDA, CDR2 SQIVND (reference sequence). Losses at the gene ends were 7 bases for V and 7 bases for J; bases not matched to a gene: 9. The CDR3 nucleotides read TGTGCCAGTATTCCGGACAGGGGGATTGGTGAAGCTTTCTTT. Amino acid sequence: CASIPDRGIGEAFF.

The gene calls are TRBV5-5 and TRBJ1-4, with 7 bases identical to TRBD1. The CDR3 has 15 residues. The germline V gene has CDR1 SGHKS and CDR2 YYEKEE (reference sequence). V shed 4 bases and J 3 bases; nucleotides not matched to a gene: 6. The CDR3 is CASSRPGTANEKLFF. The CDR3 DNA is TGTGCCAGCAGCAGACCCGGGACAGCTAATGAAAAACTGTTTTTT.

The chain carries TRBV9 and TRBJ1-1; D unresolved. V was shortened by 4 bases and J by 3 bases, with 4 bases between the two germline ends. Germline V gives CDR1 SGDLS, CDR2 YYNGEE. This CDR3 contains 11 residues. The CDR3 bases are TGTGCCAGCAGCCCGGACACTGAAGCTTTCTTT. Protein: CASSPDTEAFF. The complete variable domain, with remaining parts taken from reference TRBV9 and TRBJ1-1, reads DSGVTQTPKHLITATGQRVTLRCSPRSGDLSVYWYQQSLDQGLQFLIQYYNGEERAKGNILERFSAQQFPDLHSELNLSSLELGDSALYFCASSPDTEAFFGQGTRLTVV.

The chain recombines TRBV7-8 with TRBJ1-4; D uncertain. Germline V gives CDR1 SGHVS, CDR2 FQNEAQ. Trimming took off 0 bases at V and 4 bases at J, with 9 bases between the two ends. This CDR3 comprises 15 residues. Written as DNA, the CDR3 is TGTGCCAGCAGCTTAGCGCCTAGCCGTAATGAAAAACTGTTTTTT. Amino acids: CASSLAPSRNEKLFF.

This rearrangement joins TRBV28 to TRBJ2-1; TRBD1 might be the D (5 bases). The ends were cut back, 8 bases at V and 2 bases at J, with 7 bases in the middle. CDR3 length: 12 residues. The germline gives CDR1 MDHEN, CDR2 SYDVKM. The CDR3 is CASWTPYNEQFF. The CDR3 bases are TGTGCCAGCTGGACACCCTACAATGAGCAGTTCTTC.

This clone turned up a few times. The chain couples TRBV9 to TRBJ2-7; 7 bases agree with TRBD2. V gave up 0 bases and J gave up 2 bases; unmatched junction bases: 5. Germline-derived CDR1 and CDR2 are SGDLS and YYNGEE. The CDR3 length is 15 residues. The CDR3 region is CASSVGVSGPYEQYF. The CDR3 nucleotides read TGTGCCAGCAGCGTAGGGGTTAGCGGGCCCTACGAGCAGTACTTC.

A single count supports this clone. The rearrangement uses TRBV2 and TRBJ1-2; perhaps TRBD1 as D (5 bases). The CDR3 consists of 14 residues. Trimming cost V 3 bases and J 3 bases, with 11 bases left between them. The germline V gene encodes CDR1 SNHLY and CDR2 FYNNEI. CDR3 nucleotide sequence: TGTGCCAGCAGTGAGCTCCGCAGGGACTATGGCTACACCTTC. Amino acid sequence: CASSELRRDYGYTF.

The rearrangement joins TRBV7-2 to TRBJ1-2; the D gene is possibly TRBD1 (5 bases). This CDR3 spans 13 amino acids. Trimming removed 5 bases from V and 4 bases from J, with 11 bases in between. Germline lookup yields CDR1 SGHTA and CDR2 FQGNSA. The DNA for the CDR3 is TGTGCCAGCAGCACCAGACAGTTCTATGGCTACACCTTC. It translates to CASSTRQFYGYTF.

The J gene is TRBJ1-2, the V gene TRBV30; D might be TRBD1 (5 bases). Germline V gene lookup returns CDR1 GTSNPN and CDR2 SVGIG (reference sequence). This CDR3 region has 14 residues. The germline V and J ends were trimmed by 3 bases and 0 bases, with 11 bases remaining between them. CDR3 amino acids: CAWRLTDANYGYTF. DNA of the CDR3: TGTGCCTGGAGGTTGACAGATGCTAACTATGGCTACACCTTC.

In DNA form, the CDR3 reads TGTGCCAGCAGTTTCCACTTGGAGGGACAGAAGGTACAGGGCTATGGCTACACCTTC. It translates to CASSFHLEGQKVQGYGYTF. The V gene is TRBV28, the J gene TRBJ1-2; TRBD1 agrees at 7 bases. In germline, CDR1 is MDHEN, CDR2 SYDVKM. This CDR3 is built from 19 residues. The V gene end was trimmed by 3 bases and the J gene end by 4 bases; junction bases not matched to a gene: 20.

This chain joins TRBV4-1 and TRBJ2-1; a weak D match, TRBD2 (5 bases). The CDR3 is made up of 16 amino acids. V lost 2 bases and J 9 bases, leaving 20 bases between the germline ends. The germline gives CDR1 MGHRA, CDR2 YSYEKL. The CDR3 reads CASSQPKNKIRGEQFF. CDR3 bases: TGCGCCAGCAGCCAACCCAAAAATAAAATACGGGGTGAGCAGTTCTTC.

The genes are TRBV5-6 and TRBJ2-7; 7 bases fit TRBD1. The germline V gene encodes CDR1 SGHDT and CDR2 YYEEEE. CDR3 length: 16 residues. J gave up 2 bases and V 4 bases, and 12 bases lay outside the gene matches. CDR3 sequence (DNA): TGTGCCAGCAGCGTAACAGGGGTAGAGAAAGCCTACGAGCAGTACTTC. It encodes CASSVTGVEKAYEQYF. Drawing the rest from reference TRBV5-6 and TRBJ2-7, the complete variable domain is DAGVTQSPTHLIKTRGQQVTLRCSPKSGHDTVSWYQQALGQGPQFIFQYYEEEERQRGNFPDRFSGHQFPNYSSELNVNALLLGDSALYLCASSVTGVEKAYEQYFGPGTRLTVT.

CDR3 sequence reads: CATSDRVGETQYF. As DNA, the CDR3 is TGTGCCACCAGTGACAGGGTAGGGGAGACCCAGTACTTC. The V call is TRBV24-1, the J call TRBJ2-5; tentatively, D is TRBD1 (5 bases). Per germline, CDR1 KGHDR and CDR2 SFDVKD. Trimming left V 4 bases short and J 5 bases short, with 10 bases between. This CDR3 has 13 residues.

V gene TRBV4-2 combines with J gene TRBJ2-4; D is possibly TRBD1 (7 bases). Trimming removed 1 base from V and 5 bases from J, with 15 bases in between. The CDR3 loop spans 16 amino acids. Germline values: CDR1 LGHNA, CDR2 YNFKEQ. The CDR3 loop reads CASSQGRGQGENIQYF. The DNA of the CDR3 is TGTGCCAGCAGCCAAGGGAGGGGGCAGGGGGAAAACATTCAGTACTTC.

This chain uses TRBV4-2 with TRBJ1-2, with D unclear. Trimming took 1 base from V and 0 from J, leaving 15 bases between them. Germline CDR1 LGHNA, CDR2 YNFKEQ. CDR3 length: 17 amino acids. CDR3 region: CASSQASRRPSNYGYTF. The CDR3 DNA sequence: TGTGCCAGCAGCCAAGCGTCACGCAGGCCATCTAACTATGGCTACACCTTC.

This clone has only a few counts. The CDR3 region is CASSEGGLRAFF. As DNA, the CDR3 is TGTGCCAGCAGTGAAGGAGGGCTGCGAGCTTTCTTT. V gene TRBV6-1 combines with J gene TRBJ1-1; D remains unclear. Germline assignment: CDR1 MNHNS and CDR2 SASEGT. The CDR3 is 12 amino acids. V was clipped by 1 base and J by 10 bases, with 10 bases between them.

The chain carries TRBV10-3 and TRBJ1-5; tentatively, D is TRBD1 (5 bases). The CDR3 is made up of 10 amino acids. With 8 bases removed from V and 7 bases from J, the gap between germline ends came to 6 bases. The V gene's germline CDR1 is ENHRY and CDR2 SYGVKD. This CDR3 reads CAISGQPQHF. The CDR3 DNA reads TGTGCCATCTCAGGGCAGCCCCAGCATTTT.

Here the CDR3 DNA reads TGTGCCAGTAACCCACAGGGTCTGGAAGAGACCCAGTACTTC. Amino acid sequence: CASNPQGLEETQYF. This sequence joins TRBV19 and TRBJ2-5; tentatively, D is TRBD1 (6 bases). The V end was cut by 7 bases, the J end by 3 bases, with 15 bases between. The CDR3 covers 14 residues. Germline V gives CDR1 LNHDA, CDR2 SQIVND (reference sequence).